The rows below give T cell receptor beta chains drawn from one sample of a study of CD8 T cells in Susac syndrome. TCRdb ran MiXCR on the immunoSEQ multiplex PCR reads and lists one entry per CDR3 protein. Here the sample spans fewer than 150,000 distinct CDR3 sequences, about 93% being singletons. Specimen: CD8+ T cells from PBMCs. All receptors derive from a human donor in good health. Both conserved end residues are part of each CDR3. Fields, in order: V gene, J gene, CDR3 protein.

TRBV7-9	TRBJ1-5	CASSETAVNQPQHF
TRBV30	TRBJ1-2	CAWSVLGGNGYTF
TRBV14	TRBJ2-7	CASSQDWAGQGSWEQYF
TRBV7-9	TRBJ2-7	CASRPSGQKYEQYF
TRBV19	TRBJ2-7	CATTEGASYEQYF
TRBV9	TRBJ2-1	CASSVVGSSYNEQFF
TRBV30	TRBJ2-1	CAWQLSGRDTYNEQFF
TRBV29-1	TRBJ2-7	CSVRGLAETYEQYF
TRBV19	TRBJ1-1	CASHRTDVNTEAFF
TRBV7-9	TRBJ2-5	CASSLPVQETQYF
TRBV7-9	TRBJ2-1	CASSLTGIHEQFF
TRBV12-3/TRBV12-4	TRBJ2-2	CASSLVPGELFF
TRBV27	TRBJ2-1	CASSTPGTGLYNEQFF
TRBV4-1	TRBJ2-2	CASSQVSWELFF
TRBV5-1	TRBJ2-1	CASSYRTAYNEQFF
TRBV27	TRBJ1-5	CASRKQGLLNQPQHF
TRBV27	TRBJ1-2	CASSFYPGDGYTF
TRBV7-9	TRBJ2-1	CASSPTKEQFF
TRBV29-1	TRBJ2-1	CSVEDPQRESYNEQFF
TRBV6-2/TRBV6-3	TRBJ1-1	CASSYGGLLEAFF
TRBV7-8	TRBJ2-3	CASSLIPTDTQYF
TRBV7-9	TRBJ2-7	CASSSSQALAKRNYEQYF
TRBV9	TRBJ2-2	CASSAPGLNTGELFF
TRBV9	TRBJ2-3	CASSVAGLGDTQYF
TRBV28	TRBJ2-7	CASRAWGGAGEQYF
TRBV9	TRBJ2-5	CASSARTSGRLETQYF
TRBV29-1	TRBJ2-3	CSAETSGNADTQYF
TRBV20-1	TRBJ2-5	CSARVQGSQETQYF
TRBV15	TRBJ1-1	CATSRGRQLSRDRVTEAFF
TRBV4-3	TRBJ1-2	CASSQDVFQVYGYTF
TRBV29-1	TRBJ2-2	CGIEQNTGELFF
TRBV28	TRBJ2-7	CASGMTGGGYEQYF
TRBV20-1	TRBJ2-3	CSAISPAGGPDTQYF
TRBV27	TRBJ2-3	CASSLSWGHTDTQYF
TRBV29-1	TRBJ2-7	CSVEFWGFGEQYF
TRBV15	TRBJ2-5	CATSRGSGVLETQYF
TRBV5-1	TRBJ2-7	CASSLVRLAGGGYEQYF
TRBV4-3	TRBJ2-5	CASSQDRGPSETQYF
TRBV28	TRBJ1-2	CASSFSAGGYTF
TRBV7-9	TRBJ2-7	CASSGRTGAYEQYF
TRBV27	TRBJ2-7	CASRLQWSYEQYF
TRBV28	TRBJ2-1	CASSSLRRESYNEQFF
TRBV29-1	TRBJ2-7	CSAEDGPYEQYF
TRBV3-1	TRBJ2-7	CASSHGPEQYF
TRBV25-1	TRBJ2-2	CASSDLDTGELFF
TRBV3-1	TRBJ2-1	CASSQAENEQFF
TRBV7-9	TRBJ2-7	CASSSGMHYEQYF
TRBV20-1	TRBJ2-3	CSAREVRLAGDTQYF
TRBV30	TRBJ1-4	CAWQRWDGEKLFF
TRBV5-5	TRBJ2-7	CASSFRTEHYEQYF
TRBV6-5	TRBJ2-3	CASSYGAITDTQYF
TRBV29-1	TRBJ1-1	CSVEQMNTEAFF
TRBV27	TRBJ2-5	CASSLSGGLAETQYF
TRBV30	TRBJ1-2	CAWSVRETGGYTF
TRBV4-3	TRBJ2-1	CASSPGGSSYNEQFF
TRBV7-9	TRBJ2-4	CASSWDRNIQYF
TRBV4-3	TRBJ1-1	CASSQHSQGTEAFF
TRBV24-1	TRBJ2-5	CATSDSGWGTQYF